This T cell receptor (beta chain) appears in the sequencing data of a study of T cell responses to AZD1222 COVID-19 vaccine. Profiling relied on immunoSEQ multiplex PCR, and the TCRdb table lists in-frame clones only, not all of them. The sample lists about 34,000 clones, about 80% occurring once. In this sample, this clone turned up once. Its antigen remains unidentified. Second-dose intervals of approximately 4 or approximately 12 weeks were pooled. Study findings and constraints: Females outnumbered males among donors, who were mostly white British; clonal diversity was possibly underestimated. In the spike-specific TCR repertoire, nearly half reportedly target unmutated variant regions. Baseline testing showed seropositivity in only a handful of AZD1222 recipients.

There are 15 residues in the CDR3. Germline V gene sequence: CDR1 MNHNY, CDR2 SVGAGI (reference sequence). V lost 4 bases and J lost 1, with 13 bases in between. V gene TRBV6-6 combines with J gene TRBJ2-5; D ambiguous. Source: peripheral blood, taken 28 days after the second AZD1222 dose. The source of this sequence is an adult who received the AZD1222 COVID-19 vaccine. Written as DNA, the CDR3 is TGTGCCAGCAGTTCACACCAATCCAGCCAAGAGACCCAGTACTTC. It codes for CASSSHQSSQETQYF.